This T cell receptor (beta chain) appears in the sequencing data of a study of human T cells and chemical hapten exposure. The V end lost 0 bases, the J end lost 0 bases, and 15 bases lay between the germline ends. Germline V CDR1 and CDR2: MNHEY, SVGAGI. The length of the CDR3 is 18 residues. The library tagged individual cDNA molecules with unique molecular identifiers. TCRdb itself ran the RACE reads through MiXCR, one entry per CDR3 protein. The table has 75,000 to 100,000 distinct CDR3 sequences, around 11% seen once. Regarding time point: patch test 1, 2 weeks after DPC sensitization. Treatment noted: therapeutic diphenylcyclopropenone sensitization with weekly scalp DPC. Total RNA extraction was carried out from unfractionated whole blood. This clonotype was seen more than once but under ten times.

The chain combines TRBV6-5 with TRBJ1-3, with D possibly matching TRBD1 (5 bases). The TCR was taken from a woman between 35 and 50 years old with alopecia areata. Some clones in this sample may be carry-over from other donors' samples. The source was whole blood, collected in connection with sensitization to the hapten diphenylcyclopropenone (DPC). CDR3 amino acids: CASSYSRDRSHSGNTIYF. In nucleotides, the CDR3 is TGTGCCAGCAGTTACTCTCGCGACAGATCCCACTCTGGAAACACCATATATTTT.